The rows below give T cell receptor beta chains drawn from one sample of a study of breast tumors, draining lymph nodes, adjacent tissues. Via MiXCR, TCRdb re-called the multiplex PCR reads, giving one row per CDR3 protein. The sample has 200,000 to 250,000 distinct CDR3 sequences; under 35% are singletons. Sequenced sample: axillary lymph node tissue. These receptors all come from a female donor with breast cancer. Some clones in this sample may be carry-over from other donors' samples. Both conserved end residues are part of each CDR3. The D gene is left open where the match is weak. Not every row has a clone size; where given, it reads once, few, many or a size class.

clone size	D gene	V gene	CDR3 length	J gene	CDR3 protein	CDR3 DNA
many	.	TRBV10-2	13	TRBJ2-5	CASSSTRGVTQYF	TGCGCCAGCAGTTCGACCAGGGGGGTGACCCAGTACTTC
many	.	TRBV5-1	15	TRBJ2-7	CASSFEDPGFGEQYF	TGCGCCAGCAGCTTTGAGGACCCAGGGTTTGGCGAGCAGTACTTC
many	.	TRBV6-2/TRBV6-3	16	TRBJ2-6	CASSYGRLSGANVLTF	TGTGCCAGCAGTTACGGGCGACTCTCTGGGGCCAACGTCCTGACTTTC
few	TRBD1	TRBV5-4	16	TRBJ2-3	CASSLGTGASPDTQYF	TGTGCCAGCAGCTTGGGTACAGGGGCTAGCCCAGATACGCAGTATTTT
.	.	TRBV5-4	13	TRBJ1-2	CASSEGGGSGYTF	TGTGCCAGCAGCGAAGGAGGGGGTTCTGGCTACACCTTC
.	.	TRBV15	12	TRBJ2-3	CATRGPQDTQYF	TGTGCCACCAGAGGGCCCCAAGATACGCAGTATTTT
.	TRBD2	TRBV14	15	TRBJ2-2	CASSLTSGNTGELFF	TGTGCCAGCAGCTTGACTAGCGGGAACACCGGGGAGCTGTTTTTT
.	TRBD2	TRBV6-5	17	TRBJ2-3	CASSHSRLAGSTDTQYF	TGTGCCAGCAGTCACTCGCGACTAGCGGGAAGCACAGATACGCAGTATTTT
many	TRBD2	TRBV19	16	TRBJ2-1	CASSLAGGTLYNEQFF	TGTGCCAGTAGCTTAGCGGGTGGAACCCTCTACAATGAGCAGTTCTTC
many	TRBD1	TRBV12-3/TRBV12-4	15	TRBJ1-3	CASSLSGGSGNTIYF	TGTGCCAGCAGTTTGTCAGGGGGCTCTGGAAACACCATATATTTT
many	.	TRBV20-1	15	TRBJ1-4	CSARDFGSTSEKLFF	TGCAGTGCTAGAGATTTCGGATCAACATCTGAAAAACTGTTTTTT
many	.	TRBV7-3	13	TRBJ2-1	CASSLGPDNEQFF	TGTGCCAGCAGCTTAGGTCCGGACAATGAGCAGTTCTTC
many	TRBD2	TRBV4-2	14	TRBJ2-7	CASSQALAGDEQYF	TGTGCCAGCAGCCAAGCCCTAGCGGGGGACGAGCAGTACTTC
many	.	TRBV12-3/TRBV12-4	14	TRBJ1-2	CASSLAQATGGYTF	TGTGCCAGCAGTTTAGCGCAGGCCACGGGGGGCTACACCTTC
.	TRBD1	TRBV7-9	18	TRBJ2-2	CASSLDRGFAGNTGELFF	TGTGCCAGCAGCTTAGACAGGGGGTTTGCCGGAAACACCGGGGAGCTGTTTTTT
many	.	TRBV29-1	14	TRBJ1-4	CSVTLGGGSEKLFF	TGCAGCGTAACCCTCGGGGGTGGCTCTGAAAAACTGTTTTTT
many	TRBD2	TRBV11-1	15	TRBJ2-5	CASTTSGGVSETQYF	TGTGCCAGCACCACTAGCGGGGGGGTCTCGGAGACCCAGTACTTC
.	TRBD2	TRBV6-1	12	TRBJ2-7	CASTPTGGEQYF	TGTGCCAGCACCCCCACCGGGGGGGAGCAGTACTTC
many	.	TRBV7-3	13	TRBJ2-7	CASRQHPKYEQYF	TGTGCCAGCAGGCAACACCCCAAATACGAGCAGTACTTC
many	.	TRBV14	18	TRBJ2-3	CASSQGTRELGLPDTQYF	TGTGCCAGCAGCCAAGGTACTCGGGAGCTGGGTTTACCAGATACGCAGTATTTT